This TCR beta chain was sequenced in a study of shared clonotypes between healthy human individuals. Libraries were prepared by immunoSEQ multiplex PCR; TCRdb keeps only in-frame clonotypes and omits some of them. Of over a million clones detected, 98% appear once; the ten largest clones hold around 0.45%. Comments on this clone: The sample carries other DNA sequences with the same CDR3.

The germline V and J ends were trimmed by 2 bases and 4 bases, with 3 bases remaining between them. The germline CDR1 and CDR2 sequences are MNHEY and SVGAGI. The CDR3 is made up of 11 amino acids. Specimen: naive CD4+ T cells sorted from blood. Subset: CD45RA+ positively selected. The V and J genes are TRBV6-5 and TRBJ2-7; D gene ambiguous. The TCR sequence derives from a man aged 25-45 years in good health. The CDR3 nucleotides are TGTGCCAGCAGTTACCTGTACGAGCAGTACTTC. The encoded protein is CASSYLYEQYF.